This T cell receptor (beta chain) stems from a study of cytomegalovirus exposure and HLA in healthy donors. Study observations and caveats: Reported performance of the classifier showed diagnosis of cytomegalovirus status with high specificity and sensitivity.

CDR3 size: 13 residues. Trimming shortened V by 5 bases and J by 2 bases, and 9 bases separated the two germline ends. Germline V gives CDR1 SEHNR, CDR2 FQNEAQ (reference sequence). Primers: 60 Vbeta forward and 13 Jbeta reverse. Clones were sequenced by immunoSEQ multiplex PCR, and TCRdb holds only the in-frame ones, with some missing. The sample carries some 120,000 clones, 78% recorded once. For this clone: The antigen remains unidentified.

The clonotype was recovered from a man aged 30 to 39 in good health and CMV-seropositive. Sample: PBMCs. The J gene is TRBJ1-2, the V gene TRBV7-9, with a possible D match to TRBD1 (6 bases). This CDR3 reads CASSQDSNYGYTF. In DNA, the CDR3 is TGTGCCAGCAGCCAGGACAGCAACTATGGCTACACCTTC.